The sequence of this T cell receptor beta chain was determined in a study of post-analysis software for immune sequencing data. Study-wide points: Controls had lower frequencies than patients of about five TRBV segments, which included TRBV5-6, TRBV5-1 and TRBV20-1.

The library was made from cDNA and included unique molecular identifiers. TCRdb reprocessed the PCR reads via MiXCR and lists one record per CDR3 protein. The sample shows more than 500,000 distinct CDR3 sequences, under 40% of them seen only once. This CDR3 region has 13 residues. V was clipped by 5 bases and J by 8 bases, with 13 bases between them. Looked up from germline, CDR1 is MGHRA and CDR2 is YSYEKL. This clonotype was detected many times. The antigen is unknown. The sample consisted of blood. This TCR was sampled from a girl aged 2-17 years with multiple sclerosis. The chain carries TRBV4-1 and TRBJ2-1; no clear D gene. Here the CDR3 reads CASSSRLSYEQFF. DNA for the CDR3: TGCGCCAGCAGCTCTCGACTGAGTTATGAGCAGTTCTTC.